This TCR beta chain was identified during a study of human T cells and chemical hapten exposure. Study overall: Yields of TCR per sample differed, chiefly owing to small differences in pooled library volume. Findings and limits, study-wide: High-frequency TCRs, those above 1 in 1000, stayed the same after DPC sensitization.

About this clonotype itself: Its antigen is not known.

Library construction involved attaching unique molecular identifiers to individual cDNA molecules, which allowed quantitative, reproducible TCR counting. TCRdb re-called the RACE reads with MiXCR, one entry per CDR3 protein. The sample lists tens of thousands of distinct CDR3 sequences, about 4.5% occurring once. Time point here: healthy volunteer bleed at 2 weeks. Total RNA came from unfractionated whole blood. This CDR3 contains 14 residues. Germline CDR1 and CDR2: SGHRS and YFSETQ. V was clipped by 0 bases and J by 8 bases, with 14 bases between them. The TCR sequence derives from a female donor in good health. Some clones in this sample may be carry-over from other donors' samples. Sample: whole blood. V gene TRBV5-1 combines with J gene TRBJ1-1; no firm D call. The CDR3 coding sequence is TGCGCCAGCAGCTTGGAGCCAGAATTAGAAGAAGCTTTCTTT. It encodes CASSLEPELEEAFF.